What follows is one T cell receptor (beta chain) and its context. Enrollment of patients from Seattle took place during active infection, with longitudinal follow-up. The data are from a study of blood T cell repertoires in COVID-19. At the level of the study: Nucleic acid was either cDNA or gDNA, and it came from T cells, B-cell-depleted T cells, or PBMCs.

TCRdb keeps only in-frame clones here, not all; method: immunoSEQ multiplex PCR. Of about 480,000 clones listed, about 88% are singletons. Material: peripheral blood. The clonotype was recovered from a woman in her forties or fifties with COVID-19, enrolled during active disease.

CDR3 loop: CASGEQGANTEAFF. CDR3 in DNA: TGTGCCAGCGGAGAACAGGGGGCTAACACTGAAGCTTTCTTT. The rearrangement joins TRBV2 to TRBJ1-1; 9 bases match TRBD1. The ends lost 8 bases at V and 2 bases at J; junction bases unmatched: 6. This CDR3 has 14 residues. Germline lookup yields CDR1 SNHLY and CDR2 FYNNEI. Full variable domain (remainder filled in from reference TRBV2 and TRBJ1-1): EPEVTQTPSHQVTQMGQEVILRCVPISNHLYFYWYRQILGQKVEFLVSFYNNEISEKSEIFDDQFSVERPDGSNFTLKIRSTKLEDSAMYFCASGEQGANTEAFFGQGTRLTVV.